The 26 T cell receptor beta chains listed next were all sequenced from one sample in a study of cytomegalovirus exposure and HLA in healthy donors. PCR employed 60 Vbeta and 13 Jbeta primers. Using immunoSEQ multiplex PCR, the repertoire was profiled, and TCRdb retains in-frame clones only, with some absent. Counted here are approximately 190,000 clones, roughly 80% occurring once; the ten biggest clones make up 6.5%. Sequences were obtained from PBMCs. The receptors shown here come from a woman aged 45-60 years in good health and CMV-seropositive.

V and J are TRBV6-1 and TRBJ2-2, with D possibly matching TRBD2 (5 bases). The CDR3 sequence is 13 residues long. Trimming cost V 9 bases and J 5 bases, with 13 bases left between them. Per the germline V gene, CDR1 is MNHNS and CDR2 is SASEGT. CDR3 sequence reads: CASRALATGELFF. The CDR3 bases are TGTGCCAGTCGGGCCCTAGCAACCGGGGAGCTGTTTTTT.

The rearrangement uses TRBV10-2 and TRBJ1-6, with 10 bases lining up with TRBD1. This CDR3 is 18 amino acids long. Germline lookup yields CDR1 WSHSY and CDR2 SAAADI. V was clipped by 6 bases and J by 6 bases; unmatched bases: 14. The CDR3 reads CASSRDRGGFGFNSPLHF. Written as DNA, the CDR3 is TGCGCCAGCAGCCGGGACAGGGGAGGGTTTGGTTTTAATTCACCCCTCCACTTT.

The gene calls are TRBV5-1 and TRBJ2-5; 10 positions agree with TRBD1. Trimming removed 2 bases from V and 5 bases from J; junction bases left unmatched: 6. The germline V gene has CDR1 SGHRS and CDR2 YFSETQ. The CDR3 is made up of 15 amino acids. The CDR3 sequence: CASSLTGTGEETQYF. In DNA form, the CDR3 reads TGCGCCAGCAGCTTAACCGGGACAGGGGAGGAGACCCAGTACTTC.

The gene calls are TRBV5-1 and TRBJ2-5, with 10 bases aligning to TRBD2. Germline V gene sequence: CDR1 SGHRS, CDR2 YFSETQ. Unmatched junction bases numbered 10, after V lost 0 bases and J lost 5 bases. This CDR3 spans 17 amino acids. Written as DNA, the CDR3 is TGCGCCAGCAGCTTGGCCTCCGGGACTAGCGAATGGGAGACCCAGTACTTC. It encodes CASSLASGTSEWETQYF.

This sequence joins TRBV5-4 and TRBJ1-2; D gene uncertain. Between the trimmed V and J ends, which lost 4 bases and 4 bases, there was a span of 14 bases. The CDR3 covers 14 residues. Germline V gene sequence: CDR1 SGHNT, CDR2 YYREEE (reference sequence). CDR3 region: CASSPEAASYGYTF. As DNA, the CDR3 is TGTGCCAGCAGCCCTGAAGCAGCGTCCTATGGCTACACCTTC.

The chain recombines TRBV28 with TRBJ1-6; no clear D gene. The CDR3 contains 18 residues. Deletions cut 5 bases from V and 0 bases from J, with 17 bases between. The germline gives CDR1 MDHEN, CDR2 SYDVKM. In DNA, the CDR3 is TGTGCCAGCAGTCCAAATTGGGCAGAGAACTCCTATAATTCACCCCTCCACTTT. This codes for CASSPNWAENSYNSPLHF.

The chain employs TRBV15 and TRBJ2-7; maybe TRBD1 (6 bases). V was cut by 0 bases and J by 2 bases, with 11 bases left in between. From germline, CDR1 is LNHNV and CDR2 YYDKDF (reference sequence). The CDR3 spans 15 residues. This chain's CDR3 is CATSRDRTATYEQYF. In nucleotides, the CDR3 is TGTGCCACCAGCAGAGATCGGACAGCTACCTACGAGCAGTACTTC.

This clone appeared once. V usage is TRBV11-2 and J usage is TRBJ1-2, with 7 bases matching TRBD1. The CDR3 is made up of 17 amino acids. The germline V gene has CDR1 SGHAT and CDR2 FQNNGV. V dropped 3 bases and J dropped 2; count of bases not matched to a gene: 12. The CDR3 spells CASSFRDDPTGNYGYTF. CDR3 coding DNA: TGTGCCAGCAGCTTTAGGGATGATCCGACAGGGAACTATGGCTACACCTTC.

The V and J genes are TRBV14 and TRBJ2-1; 9 bases fit TRBD1. Losses at the gene ends were 4 bases for V and 1 base for J; bases not matched to a gene: 5. The CDR3 runs to 16 residues. Germline V gene sequence: CDR1 SGHDN, CDR2 FVKESK. The CDR3 loop is CASSRPGQGSYNEQFF. The CDR3 DNA follows: TGTGCCAGCAGCCGACCGGGACAGGGATCCTACAATGAGCAGTTCTTC.

This clone was observed a single time. The gene calls are TRBV15 and TRBJ2-7; TRBD2 matches at 10 bases. J was trimmed by 3 bases and V by 2 bases; bases with no gene match: 1. In germline, CDR1 is LNHNV, CDR2 YYDKDF (reference sequence). CDR3 length: 14 amino acids. The DNA of the CDR3 is TGTGCCACCAGCAGACGGACTAGCGGCTACGAGCAGTACTTC. Encoded protein: CATSRRTSGYEQYF.

This clone appeared once. The rearrangement uses TRBV11-1 and TRBJ2-7; TRBD2 aligns across 13 bases. The germline gives CDR1 SGHAT, CDR2 FQDESV (reference sequence). After removal of 5 bases from V and 2 bases from J, the junction contained 6 bases not matched to a gene. The CDR3 length is 16 residues. The CDR3 region has the DNA TGTGCCAGCAGCCGGACTAGCGGGAGTGGGACCTACGAGCAGTACTTC. Amino acid sequence: CASSRTSGSGTYEQYF.

This clone appeared once. CDR3 DNA sequence: TGTGCCATCAGTGAGTGGGCCCGCCAGATCCGCGAGCAGTACTTC. Translation gives CAISEWARQIREQYF. V is TRBV10-3 and J is TRBJ2-7, with D uncertain. Trimming shortened V by 1 base and J by 6 bases, and 16 bases separated the two germline ends. The CDR3 contains 15 residues. Germline V gene sequence: CDR1 ENHRY, CDR2 SYGVKD.

The rearrangement uses TRBV10-2 and TRBJ2-6, with TRBD1 as a possible D gene (6 bases). The V and J ends lost 8 bases and 0 bases respectively, with 11 bases between them. The CDR3 runs 15 residues. Germline CDR1 reads WSHSY; CDR2 reads SAAADI. CDR3 region: CASAVGASGANVLTF. CDR3 coding DNA: TGCGCCAGCGCCGTGGGGGCCTCTGGGGCCAACGTCCTGACTTTC.

The V call is TRBV5-4, the J call TRBJ1-4, with TRBD1 identical over 7 bases. CDR1 is SGHNT and CDR2 is YYREEE in the germline V gene (reference sequence). The CDR3 extends over 14 amino acids. V shed 4 bases, J shed 5 bases, and the junction held 5 bases outside the gene matches. Written as DNA, the CDR3 is TGTGCCAGCAGCCGACAGGGAAAAAATGAAAAACTGTTTTTT. This encodes CASSRQGKNEKLFF. Supplemented by reference TRBV5-4 and TRBJ1-4, the full variable domain reads ETGVTQSPTHLIKTRGQQVTLRCSSQSGHNTVSWYQQALGQGPQFIFQYYREEENGRGNFPPRFSGLQFPNYSSELNVNALELDDSALYLCASSRQGKNEKLFFGSGTQLSVL.

The CDR3 DNA is TGTGCCAGCACAAACCAGGGATTTCTTCACTTT. This translates into CASTNQGFLHF. The chain links TRBV28 to TRBJ1-6; TRBD1 might be the D (5 bases). The ends were cut back, 7 bases at V and 19 bases at J, with 17 bases in the middle. This CDR3 is 11 amino acids long. Per the germline V gene, CDR1 is MDHEN and CDR2 is SYDVKM. The entire variable domain, with the rest obtained from reference TRBV28 and TRBJ1-6, is as follows: DVKVTQSSRYLVKRTGEKVFLECVQDMDHENMFWYRQDPGLGLRLIYFSYDVKMKEKGDIPEGYSVSREKKERFSLILESASTNQTSMYLCASTNQGFLHFGNGTRLTVT.

V usage is TRBV28 and J usage is TRBJ1-1; D not certain. Germline loops: CDR1 MDHEN, CDR2 SYDVKM. The CDR3 runs to 10 residues. V was clipped by 3 bases and J by 7 bases, with 3 bases between them. CDR3 loop: CASSFLEAFF. The CDR3 DNA reads TGTGCCAGCAGTTTCCTTGAAGCTTTCTTT.

The chain has TRBV29-1 and TRBJ1-1; D call uncertain. Trimming left V 0 bases short and J 10 bases short, with 18 bases between. Germline-derived CDR1 and CDR2 are SQVTM and ANQGSEA. This CDR3 contains 14 residues. CDR3 bases: TGCAGCGTTGAAGAGGGGTCCGGGGTAGGCCGAGCTTTCTTT. This codes for CSVEEGSGVGRAFF. The complete variable domain, with remaining parts taken from reference TRBV29-1 and TRBJ1-1, reads SAVISQKPSRDICQRGTSLTIQCQVDSQVTMMFWYRQQPGQSLTLIATANQGSEATYESGFVIDKFPISRPNLTFSTLTVSNMSPEDSSIYLCSVEEGSGVGRAFFGQGTRLTVV.

This chain links TRBV5-6 with TRBJ2-2; TRBD1 aligns across 7 bases. Per the germline V gene, CDR1 is SGHDT and CDR2 is YYEEEE. The CDR3 is made up of 16 amino acids. J lost 0 bases, V lost 4 bases, and 6 bases had no gene match. This CDR3 is CASSLPGTANTGELFF. The CDR3 nucleotides are TGTGCCAGCAGCCTCCCGGGGACAGCGAACACCGGGGAGCTGTTTTTT.

V usage is TRBV10-3 and J usage is TRBJ1-4; 9 bases are a match to TRBD1. Trimming cost V 2 bases and J 7 bases; bases outside gene matches: 2. The CDR3 has 14 amino acids. Germline lookup yields CDR1 ENHRY and CDR2 SYGVKD. Written as DNA, the CDR3 is TGTGCCATCAGTGAGGACAGGGGGTTTGAAAAACTGTTTTTT. This translates into CAISEDRGFEKLFF.

This clone has only a few counts. The CDR3 DNA reads TGTGCCAGCAGCCGCCGGGAAGGTGAGCAGTTCTTC. It yields the protein CASSRREGEQFF. The J gene is TRBJ2-1, the V gene TRBV14, with D possibly matching TRBD2 (5 bases). CDR3 size: 12 residues. Trimming left V 4 bases short and J 9 bases short, with 10 bases between. Germline V gene sequence: CDR1 SGHDN, CDR2 FVKESK.

The CDR3 DNA reads as TGCGCCAGCAGCTTGGCAGGACTAGCGGGAGATACGCAGTATTTT. Translation: CASSLAGLAGDTQYF. The gene calls are TRBV5-1 and TRBJ2-3; 11 nucleotides line up with TRBD2. CDR1 is SGHRS, CDR2 YFSETQ, per germline. J gave up 5 bases and V 0 bases, and 2 bases lay outside the gene matches. This CDR3 contains 15 residues.

The V gene is TRBV15, the J gene TRBJ2-1, with 9 bases that match TRBD2. Unmatched junction bases numbered 8, after V lost 8 bases and J lost 6 bases. Germline lookup yields CDR1 LNHNV and CDR2 YYDKDF (reference sequence). The CDR3 contains 14 residues. In DNA form, the CDR3 reads TGTGCCACCTCGCGGCGGGGGGGGACCAATGAGCAGTTCTTC. It encodes CATSRRGGTNEQFF.

V and J are TRBV5-1 and TRBJ1-1; tentatively, D is TRBD1 (5 bases). This CDR3 contains 14 residues. Trimming took off 4 bases at V and 1 base at J, with 11 bases between the two ends. The germline V gene encodes CDR1 SGHRS and CDR2 YFSETQ. The CDR3 DNA sequence: TGCGCCAGCAGCACAGACAGCCAGAACACTGAAGCTTTCTTT. This gives the protein CASSTDSQNTEAFF. The full variable domain, in which reference TRBV5-1 and TRBJ1-1 provide the parts outside the CDR3, is KAGVTQTPRYLIKTRGQQVTLSCSPISGHRSVSWYQQTPGQGLQFLFEYFSETQRNKGNFPGRFSGRQFSNSRSEMNVSTLELGDSALYLCASSTDSQNTEAFFGQGTRLTVV.

The chain has TRBV9 and TRBJ2-3; the match to TRBD2 covers 10 bases. Germline V lookup: CDR1 SGDLS, CDR2 YYNGEE. V lost 4 bases to trimming and J lost 1 base; unmatched junction nucleotides: 12. The CDR3 contains 18 residues. The CDR3 loop reads CASSPSASSGGGTDTQYF. CDR3 coding DNA: TGTGCCAGCAGCCCATCAGCAAGCAGCGGGGGGGGCACAGATACGCAGTATTTT.

The chain employs TRBV10-3 and TRBJ1-1, with 7 bases matching TRBD1. CDR3 length equals 15 residues. V shed 10 bases, J shed 1 base, and the junction held 12 bases outside the gene matches. Germline CDR1 and CDR2: ENHRY and SYGVKD. DNA for the CDR3: TGTGCCACCAGCTACGGGAACAGGGGGAACACTGAAGCTTTCTTT. Translated, it gives CATSYGNRGNTEAFF.

V usage is TRBV2 and J usage is TRBJ1-3; 9 bases fit TRBD1. This CDR3 has 16 amino acids. In germline, CDR1 is SNHLY, CDR2 FYNNEI. Trimming cost V 8 bases and J 0 bases; bases outside gene matches: 8. The chain's CDR3 is CASGVRTGASGNTIYF. The CDR3 nucleotides read TGTGCCAGCGGTGTGAGGACAGGGGCCTCTGGAAACACCATATATTTT.